The 20 T cell receptor beta chains given below trace back to one sample, sequenced in a study of blood T cell repertoires in COVID-19. Clones were read by immunoSEQ multiplex PCR, and TCRdb kept only the in-frame ones, dropping some. The repertoire holds hundreds of thousands of clones, with about 87% as singletons. Input material: peripheral blood. Receptor source: a woman in her seventies with COVID-19, enrolled during active disease.

J is TRBJ2-3 and V is TRBV7-9; 7 bases map to TRBD1. V was clipped by 3 bases and J by 4 bases; unmatched bases: 4. The CDR3 loop spans 14 amino acids. The germline V gene encodes CDR1 SEHNR and CDR2 FQNEAQ (reference sequence). The CDR3 spells CASSFQGVPDTQYF. CDR3 sequence (DNA): TGTGCCAGCAGCTTCCAGGGGGTGCCAGATACGCAGTATTTT.

The chain couples TRBV7-2 to TRBJ1-1, with D possibly matching TRBD1 (6 bases). CDR1 is SGHTA and CDR2 is FQGNSA in the germline V gene. Trimming stripped 7 bases from V and 3 bases from J, with 12 bases between. The CDR3 is 13 residues long. The CDR3 DNA reads as TGTGCCAGCACACGGAACAGGGACACTGAAGCTTTCTTT. Residues: CASTRNRDTEAFF. Complete variable domain (other parts from reference TRBV7-2 and TRBJ1-1): GAGVSQSPSNKVTEKGKDVELRCDPISGHTALYWYRQSLGQGLEFLIYFQGNSAPDKSGLPSDRFSAERTGGSVSTLTIQRTQQEDSAVYLCASTRNRDTEAFFGQGTRLTVV.

The CDR3 reads CASIRGGGISGRTDTQYF. CDR3 bases: TGTGCCAGCATTCGGGGGGGAGGCATTTCGGGTCGCACAGATACGCAGTATTTT. This chain uses TRBV28 with TRBJ2-3; 8 bases agree with TRBD2. The CDR3 spans 18 residues. The J segment lost 1 base and the V segment lost 7 bases, leaving 16 bases of the junction unmatched. Germline V gene sequence: CDR1 MDHEN, CDR2 SYDVKM.

The V and J genes are TRBV30 and TRBJ2-1, with D tentatively TRBD1 (5 bases). The CDR3 is 14 amino acids. Trimming stripped 3 bases from V and 5 bases from J, with 14 bases between. Germline CDR1 and CDR2: GTSNPN and SVGIG (reference sequence). CDR3 amino acids: CAWSTGVPNNEQFF. CDR3 in DNA: TGTGCCTGGAGCACAGGAGTGCCGAACAATGAGCAGTTCTTC.

The chain employs TRBV7-9 and TRBJ2-3; TRBD1 is a possible D gene (6 bases). Trimming took off 5 bases at V and 3 bases at J, with 18 bases between the two ends. CDR1 and CDR2 (germline): SEHNR, FQNEAQ (reference sequence). There are 16 residues in the CDR3. CDR3 bases: TGTGCCAGCAGCCCAACACAAGCCCAGGGGACAGATACGCAGTATTTT. Translating it yields CASSPTQAQGTDTQYF.

The chain is built from TRBV27 and TRBJ2-1; no clear D. The CDR3 loop spans 13 amino acids. Looked up from germline, CDR1 is MNHEY and CDR2 is SMNVEV (reference sequence). The V gene lost 4 bases and the J gene lost 5 bases, with 9 bases spanning the gap. The CDR3 sequence is CASSWATHNEQFF. The CDR3 DNA reads TGTGCCAGCAGTTGGGCTACTCACAATGAGCAGTTCTTC.

V and J are TRBV18 and TRBJ2-7, with 8 positions matching TRBD1. Trimming removed 2 bases from V and 5 bases from J; junction bases left unmatched: 8. CDR1 KGHSH and CDR2 LQKENI come from the germline V gene. The CDR3 covers 15 residues. The CDR3 is CASSPTGTGFHEQYF. DNA for the CDR3: TGTGCCAGCTCACCAACAGGGACAGGCTTCCACGAGCAGTACTTC.

The rearrangement links TRBV15 to TRBJ1-1, with 9 nucleotides matching TRBD1. J was trimmed by 5 bases and V by 1 base; bases with no gene match: 5. Germline-derived CDR1 and CDR2 are LNHNV and YYDKDF (reference sequence). CDR3 size: 15 residues. The CDR3 reads CATSRATGGGTEAFF. The CDR3 nucleotides are TGTGCCACCAGCAGAGCGACAGGGGGAGGGACTGAAGCTTTCTTT.

J is TRBJ1-1 and V is TRBV10-3; D is ambiguous. V shed 7 bases and J shed 1 base, with 10 bases lying between them. The CDR3 runs to 13 residues. CDR1 is ENHRY, CDR2 SYGVKD, per germline. This CDR3 is CAIMGTWNTEAFF. The DNA for the CDR3 is TGTGCCATCATGGGCACCTGGAACACTGAAGCTTTCTTT.

The CDR3 DNA is TGTGCCAGCAGTCCACAGGGGGAGTACACCTTC. This translates into CASSPQGEYTF. The chain carries TRBV2 and TRBJ1-2; 8 bases match TRBD1. Trimming cost V 5 bases and J 11 bases; bases outside gene matches: 4. The CDR3 extends over 11 amino acids. Germline CDR1 reads SNHLY; CDR2 reads FYNNEI.

In this sample, this clone turned up once. The chain is built from TRBV7-9 and TRBJ2-3; 10 bases map to TRBD1. V lost 3 bases, J lost 6 bases, and 6 bases stayed unmatched. CDR3 length: 15 residues. Germline lookup yields CDR1 SEHNR and CDR2 FQNEAQ (reference sequence). CDR3 bases: TGTGCCAGCAGCTTCGGACAGGGGGTTTACGATACGCAGTATTTT. Amino acids: CASSFGQGVYDTQYF. Complete variable domain (other parts from reference TRBV7-9 and TRBJ2-3): DTGVSQNPRHKITKRGQNVTFRCDPISEHNRLYWYRQTLGQGPEFLTYFQNEAQLEKSRLLSDRFSAERPKGSFSTLEIQRTEQGDSAMYLCASSFGQGVYDTQYFGPGTRLTVL.

The rearrangement uses TRBV21-1 and TRBJ2-3; TRBD2 is the table's D call and was not checked against the DNA. TRBV21-1 is shown as a pseudogene. This CDR3 is built from 15 residues. CDR3 sequence (DNA): TGTGCCAGCAGCAGGTGCCAGGGACTCGAAGATACGCAGTATTTT. Its translation is CASSRCQGLEDTQYF.

The chain couples TRBV27 to TRBJ2-7, with 8 bases fitting TRBD1. This CDR3 has 14 amino acids. Germline-derived CDR1 and CDR2 are MNHEY and SMNVEV (reference sequence). Trimming removed 10 bases from V and 2 bases from J; junction bases left unmatched: 10. CDR3 sequence reads: CATQSGQVTYEQYF. CDR3 nucleotides: TGTGCCACACAATCGGGACAGGTGACCTACGAGCAGTACTTC.

The chain joins TRBV5-4 to TRBJ1-1, with D uncertain. The germline CDR1 and CDR2 sequences are SGHNT and YYREEE (reference sequence). Between the trimmed V and J ends, which lost 0 bases and 7 bases, there was a span of 10 bases. This CDR3 region has 13 residues. The CDR3: CASSLAPGYEAFF. The CDR3 region has the DNA TGTGCCAGCAGCTTGGCCCCGGGGTATGAAGCTTTCTTT. Full variable domain (remainder filled in from reference TRBV5-4 and TRBJ1-1): ETGVTQSPTHLIKTRGQQVTLRCSSQSGHNTVSWYQQALGQGPQFIFQYYREEENGRGNFPPRFSGLQFPNYSSELNVNALELDDSALYLCASSLAPGYEAFFGQGTRLTVV.

This clone showed up many times. The gene calls are TRBV27 and TRBJ2-7; the match to TRBD2 covers 9 bases. Losses at the gene ends were 5 bases for V and 6 bases for J; bases not matched to a gene: 11. The germline gives CDR1 MNHEY, CDR2 SMNVEV (reference sequence). The CDR3 loop spans 15 amino acids. Written as DNA, the CDR3 is TGTGCCAGCAGTATAATAGCGGGAGTCGGTTCCGAGCAGTACTTC. Residues: CASSIIAGVGSEQYF.

The chain joins TRBV6-2 or TRBV6-3 to TRBJ1-1, with 7 bases matching TRBD1. V was clipped by 5 bases and J by 8 bases; unmatched bases: 11. The CDR3 length is 14 residues. Germline assignment: CDR1 MNHEY and CDR2 SVGEGT. CDR3 loop: CASSRIPGTAEAFF. In DNA, the CDR3 is TGTGCCAGCAGTCGTATTCCCGGGACAGCCGAAGCTTTCTTT.

The chain joins TRBV18 to TRBJ1-5; D remains unclear. Germline V lookup: CDR1 KGHSH, CDR2 LQKENI. The CDR3 totals 14 residues. The V end was cut by 1 base, the J end by 5 bases, with 9 bases between. The CDR3 sequence: CASSPQRVDQPQHF. CDR3 coding DNA: TGTGCCAGCTCACCACAGAGGGTGGATCAGCCCCAGCATTTT.

This chain uses TRBV19 with TRBJ1-1; D is uncertain. CDR1 is LNHDA, CDR2 SQIVND, per germline (reference sequence). The CDR3 has 13 residues. V was pared by 6 bases and J by 10 bases, with 18 bases between. The CDR3, as DNA: TGTGCCAGTAGCTCAAAGTCCCGGCGGGGAGCTTTCTTT. It translates to CASSSKSRRGAFF.

The chain combines TRBV5-4 with TRBJ2-5; D not certain. CDR3 length equals 15 residues. Trimming took off 0 bases at V and 2 bases at J, with 11 bases between the two ends. Per germline, CDR1 SGHNT and CDR2 YYREEE (reference sequence). The CDR3 sequence: CASSLGRVEQETQYF. CDR3 in DNA: TGTGCCAGCAGCTTGGGCCGGGTTGAACAAGAGACCCAGTACTTC.

CDR3 nucleotides: TGTGCCAGCAGTTTCGCGCAGGGGAACGGCTACACCTTC. Amino acid sequence: CASSFAQGNGYTF. The genes are TRBV27 and TRBJ1-2; D is possibly TRBD1 (6 bases). With 3 bases removed from V and 8 bases from J, the gap between germline ends came to 13 bases. CDR3 length equals 13 residues. CDR1 MNHEY and CDR2 SMNVEV come from the germline V gene (reference sequence).